This entry lists 10 T cell receptor beta chains sequenced from one sample in a study of cytomegalovirus exposure and HLA in healthy donors. TCRdb keeps only in-frame clones here, not all; method: immunoSEQ multiplex PCR. The sample has roughly 300,000 clones, approximately 88% seen once. The sequenced sample consisted of PBMCs. These receptor sequences come from a woman aged 18-29 years in good health and CMV-seronegative.

The genes are TRBV28 and TRBJ2-7, with 7 bases aligning to TRBD2. CDR1 is MDHEN and CDR2 is SYDVKM in the germline V gene. With 7 bases clipped from V and 4 bases from J, the junction kept 13 bases outside the gene matches. The CDR3 spans 15 residues. CDR3 in DNA: TGTGCCAGCACCAGAGTCGACCTAGCGGCGTACGAGCAGTACTTC. This translates into CASTRVDLAAYEQYF. The full variable domain, completed using reference TRBV28 and TRBJ2-7, is DVKVTQSSRYLVKRTGEKVFLECVQDMDHENMFWYRQDPGLGLRLIYFSYDVKMKEKGDIPEGYSVSREKKERFSLILESASTNQTSMYLCASTRVDLAAYEQYFGPGTRLTVT.

This chain connects TRBV27 to TRBJ2-2, with 7 positions matching TRBD1. V trimming: 3 bases; J trimming: 9 bases; junction bases outside the gene matches: 1. CDR1 and CDR2 from the germline V gene are MNHEY and SMNVEV (reference sequence). The CDR3 consists of 12 residues. The CDR3 region has the DNA TGTGCCAGCAGTTTGACAGGGAGGGAGCTGTTTTTT. As protein: CASSLTGRELFF.

The chain links TRBV4-3 to TRBJ2-5; D perhaps matches TRBD1 (5 bases). This CDR3 is built from 14 residues. Germline V gene data show CDR1 as LGHNA and CDR2 as YSLEER. Deletions cut 3 bases from V and 5 bases from J, with 13 bases between. The CDR3, as DNA: TGCGCCAGCAGCCATAAGGACACGGCGGAGACCCAGTACTTC. This gives the protein CASSHKDTAETQYF.

The chain links TRBV29-1 to TRBJ2-7, with 8 bases fitting TRBD1. Trimming removed 7 bases from V and 2 bases from J; junction bases left unmatched: 10. This CDR3 is 14 amino acids long. Germline V lookup: CDR1 SQVTM, CDR2 ANQGSEA. CDR3 sequence: CSARIGTGPYEQYF. CDR3 coding DNA: TGCAGCGCAAGGATCGGGACAGGACCCTACGAGCAGTACTTC.

The chain recombines TRBV5-8 with TRBJ2-2, with TRBD1 matching over 7 bases. Trimming at V came to 4 bases and at J to 6 bases, leaving 9 bases not matched to a gene. Germline loops: CDR1 SGHTS, CDR2 YDEGEE. The CDR3 extends over 15 amino acids. CDR3 nucleotide sequence: TGTGCCAGCAGCCCCCCGACAGGGATTGCCGGGGAGCTGTTTTTT. This encodes CASSPPTGIAGELFF.

This chain joins TRBV9 and TRBJ2-5, with TRBD2 as a possible D gene (6 bases). CDR1 is SGDLS, CDR2 YYNGEE, per germline. V lost 0 bases and J lost 4, with 16 bases in between. This CDR3 comprises 16 residues. CDR3 in DNA: TGTGCCAGCAGCGTAGTTGTGGGAGGTGGCGGAGAGACCCAGTACTTC. Encoded protein: CASSVVVGGGGETQYF.

Concerning this clone itself: The junction and the germline gene differ at one end; a read error may be behind it. This sequence joins TRBV7-7 and TRBJ2-1; 13 nucleotides align to TRBD2. This CDR3 spans 16 amino acids. Germline V gives CDR1 SSHAT, CDR2 FNYEAQ (reference sequence). The CDR3 reads CASSPGLAGDGNEQFF. The DNA for the CDR3 is TGTGCTAGCAGCCCTGGACTAGCGGGAGATGGGAATGAGCAGTTCTTC.

The chain couples TRBV7-7 to TRBJ2-7; 7 bases map to TRBD1. Germline V CDR1 and CDR2: SSHAT, FNYEAQ (reference sequence). Trimming removed 5 bases from V and 6 bases from J; junction bases left unmatched: 10. This CDR3 has 14 amino acids. The CDR3 DNA reads as TGTGCCAGCAGCCCAACAGGGGTATTGGGCGAGCAGTACTTC. As protein: CASSPTGVLGEQYF.

This sequence joins TRBV19 and TRBJ1-2; 9 bases are a match to TRBD1. The junction had 5 bases not matched to a gene; V was cut back by 7 bases and J by 8 bases. CDR1 is LNHDA and CDR2 is SQIVND in the germline V gene (reference sequence). CDR3 length equals 12 residues. CDR3 protein: CASKDRGNGYTF. CDR3 nucleotide sequence: TGTGCCAGTAAAGACAGGGGGAACGGCTACACCTTC.

The chain couples TRBV6-1 to TRBJ2-3; 11 bases agree with TRBD1. The ends lost 1 base at V and 4 bases at J; junction bases unmatched: 1. This CDR3 spans 15 amino acids. The germline V gene encodes CDR1 MNHNS and CDR2 SASEGT. CDR3 nucleotide sequence: TGTGCCAGCAGTGAAGGGACAGGGGGCTCAGATACGCAGTATTTT. Amino acid sequence: CASSEGTGGSDTQYF.